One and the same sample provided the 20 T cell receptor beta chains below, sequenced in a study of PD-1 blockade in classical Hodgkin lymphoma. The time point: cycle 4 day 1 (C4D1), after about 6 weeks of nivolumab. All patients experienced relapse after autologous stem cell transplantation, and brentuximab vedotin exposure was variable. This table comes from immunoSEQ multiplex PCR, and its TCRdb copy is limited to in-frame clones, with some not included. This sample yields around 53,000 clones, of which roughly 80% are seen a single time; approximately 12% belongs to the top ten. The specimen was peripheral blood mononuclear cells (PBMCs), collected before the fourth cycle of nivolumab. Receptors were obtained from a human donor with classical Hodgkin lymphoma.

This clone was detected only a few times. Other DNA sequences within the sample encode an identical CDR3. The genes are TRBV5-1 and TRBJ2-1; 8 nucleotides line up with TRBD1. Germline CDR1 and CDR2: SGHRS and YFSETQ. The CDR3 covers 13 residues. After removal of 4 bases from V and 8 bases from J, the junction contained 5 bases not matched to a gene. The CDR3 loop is CASSGGTGDEQFF. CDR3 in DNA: TGCGCCAGCAGCGGGGGGACAGGCGATGAGCAGTTCTTC.

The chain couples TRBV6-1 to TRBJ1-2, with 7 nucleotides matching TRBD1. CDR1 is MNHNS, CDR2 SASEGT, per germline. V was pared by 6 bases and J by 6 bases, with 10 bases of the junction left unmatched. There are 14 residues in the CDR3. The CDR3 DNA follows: TGTGCCAGCAGGGTTATTGACAGGGACGATGGCTACACCTTC. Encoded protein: CASRVIDRDDGYTF.

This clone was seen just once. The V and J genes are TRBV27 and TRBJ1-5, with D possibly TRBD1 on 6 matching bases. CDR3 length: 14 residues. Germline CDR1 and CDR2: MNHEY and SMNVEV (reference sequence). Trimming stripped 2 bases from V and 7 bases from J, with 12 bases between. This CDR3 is CASSLGAGEQPQHF. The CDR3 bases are TGTGCCAGCAGTTTAGGGGCAGGGGAACAGCCCCAGCATTTT.

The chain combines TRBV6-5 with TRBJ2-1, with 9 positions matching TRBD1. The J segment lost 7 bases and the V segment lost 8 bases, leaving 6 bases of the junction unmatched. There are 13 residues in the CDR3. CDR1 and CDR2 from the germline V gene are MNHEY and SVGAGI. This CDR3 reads CASGTGGWNEQFF. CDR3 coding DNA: TGTGCCAGCGGTACAGGGGGCTGGAATGAGCAGTTCTTC.

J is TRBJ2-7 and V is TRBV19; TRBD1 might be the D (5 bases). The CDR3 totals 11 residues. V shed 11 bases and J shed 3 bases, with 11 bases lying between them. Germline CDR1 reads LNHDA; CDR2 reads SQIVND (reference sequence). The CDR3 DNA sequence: TGTGCCGAATCGACAGTCTACGAGCAGTACTTC. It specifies CAESTVYEQYF.

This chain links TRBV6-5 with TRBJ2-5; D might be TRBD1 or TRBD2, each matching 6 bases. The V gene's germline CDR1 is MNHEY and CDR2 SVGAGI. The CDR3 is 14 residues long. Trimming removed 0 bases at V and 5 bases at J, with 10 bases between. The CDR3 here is CASSYSTGGETQYF. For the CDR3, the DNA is TGTGCCAGCAGTTACTCGACAGGAGGGGAGACCCAGTACTTC.

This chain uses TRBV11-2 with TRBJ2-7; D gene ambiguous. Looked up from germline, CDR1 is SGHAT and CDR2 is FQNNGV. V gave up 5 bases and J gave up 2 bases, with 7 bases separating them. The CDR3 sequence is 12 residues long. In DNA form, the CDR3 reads TGTGCCAGCAGCCGGCCTACCTACGAGCAGTACTTC. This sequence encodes CASSRPTYEQYF.

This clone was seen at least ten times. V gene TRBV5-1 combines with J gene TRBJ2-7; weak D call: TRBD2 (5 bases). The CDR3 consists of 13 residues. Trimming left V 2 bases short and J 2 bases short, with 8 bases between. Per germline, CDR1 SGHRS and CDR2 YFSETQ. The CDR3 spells CASSFSGTYEQYF. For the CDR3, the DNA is TGCGCCAGCAGCTTCAGCGGAACCTACGAGCAGTACTTC.

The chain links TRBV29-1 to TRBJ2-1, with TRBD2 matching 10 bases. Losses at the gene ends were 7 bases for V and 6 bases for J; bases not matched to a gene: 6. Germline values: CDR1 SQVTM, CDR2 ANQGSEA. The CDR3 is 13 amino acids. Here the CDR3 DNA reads TGCAGCGGAGCGGGAGGGTGGGGCAATGAGCAGTTCTTC. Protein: CSGAGGWGNEQFF.

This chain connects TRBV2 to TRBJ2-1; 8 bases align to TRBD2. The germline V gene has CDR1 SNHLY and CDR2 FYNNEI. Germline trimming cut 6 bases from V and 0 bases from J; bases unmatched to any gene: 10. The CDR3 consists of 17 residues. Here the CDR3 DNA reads TGTGCCAGCAGGGGGACCCGGGAGGGGAGCTCCTACAATGAGCAGTTCTTC. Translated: CASRGTREGSSYNEQFF.

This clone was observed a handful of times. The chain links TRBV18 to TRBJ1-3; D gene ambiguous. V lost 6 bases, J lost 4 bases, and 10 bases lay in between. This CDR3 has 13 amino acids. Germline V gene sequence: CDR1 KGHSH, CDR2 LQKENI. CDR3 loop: CASSADEGNTIYF. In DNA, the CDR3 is TGTGCCAGCTCGGCCGACGAAGGAAACACCATATATTTT.

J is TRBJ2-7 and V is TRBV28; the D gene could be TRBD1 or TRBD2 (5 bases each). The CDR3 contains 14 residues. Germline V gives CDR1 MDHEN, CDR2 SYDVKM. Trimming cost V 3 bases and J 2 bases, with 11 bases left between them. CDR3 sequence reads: CASSLGTGPYEQYF. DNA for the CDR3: TGTGCCAGCAGTTTGGGTACGGGACCCTACGAGCAGTACTTC. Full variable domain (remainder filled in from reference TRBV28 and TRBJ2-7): DVKVTQSSRYLVKRTGEKVFLECVQDMDHENMFWYRQDPGLGLRLIYFSYDVKMKEKGDIPEGYSVSREKKERFSLILESASTNQTSMYLCASSLGTGPYEQYFGPGTRLTVT.

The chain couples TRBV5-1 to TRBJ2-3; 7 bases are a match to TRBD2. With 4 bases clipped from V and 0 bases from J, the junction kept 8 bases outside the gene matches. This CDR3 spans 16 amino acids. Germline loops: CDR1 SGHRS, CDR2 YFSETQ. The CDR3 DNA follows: TGCGCCAGCAGCCCCTTAGCGGGCCTTAGCACAGATACGCAGTATTTT. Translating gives CASSPLAGLSTDTQYF.

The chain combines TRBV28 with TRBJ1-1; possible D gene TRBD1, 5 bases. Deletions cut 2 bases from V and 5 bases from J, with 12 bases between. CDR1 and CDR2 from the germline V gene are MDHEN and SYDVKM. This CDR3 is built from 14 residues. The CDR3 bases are TGTGCCAGCAGTTTAGAGGCCTGGGGGACTGAAGCTTTCTTT. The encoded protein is CASSLEAWGTEAFF.

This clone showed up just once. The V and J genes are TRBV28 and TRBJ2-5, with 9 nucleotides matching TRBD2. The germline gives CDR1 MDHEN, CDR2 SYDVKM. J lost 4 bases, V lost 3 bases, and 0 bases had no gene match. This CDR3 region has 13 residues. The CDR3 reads CASSFSGGETQYF. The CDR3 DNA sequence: TGTGCCAGCAGTTTTAGCGGGGGAGAGACCCAGTACTTC.

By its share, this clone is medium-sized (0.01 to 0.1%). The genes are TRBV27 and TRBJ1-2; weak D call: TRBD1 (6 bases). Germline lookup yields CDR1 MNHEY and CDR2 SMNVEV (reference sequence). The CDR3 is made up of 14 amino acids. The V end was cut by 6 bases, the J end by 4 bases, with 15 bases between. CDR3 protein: CASRPTQGIYGYTF. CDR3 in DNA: TGTGCCAGCAGACCTACACAGGGAATCTATGGCTACACCTTC.

CDR3 loop: CASSTGQGYYGYTF. The CDR3 nucleotides are TGTGCCAGCAGTACGGGACAGGGGTACTATGGCTACACCTTC. The chain recombines TRBV27 with TRBJ1-2, with 10 bases aligning to TRBD1. V was pared by 5 bases and J by 3 bases, with 3 bases of the junction left unmatched. Germline assignment: CDR1 MNHEY and CDR2 SMNVEV (reference sequence). The CDR3 consists of 14 residues.

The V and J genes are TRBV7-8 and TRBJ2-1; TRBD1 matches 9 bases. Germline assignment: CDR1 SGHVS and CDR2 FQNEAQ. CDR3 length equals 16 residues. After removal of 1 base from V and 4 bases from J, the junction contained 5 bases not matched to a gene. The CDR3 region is CASSLGGQGSYNEQFF. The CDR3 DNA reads TGTGCCAGCAGCTTAGGGGGACAGGGTAGTTACAATGAGCAGTTCTTC.

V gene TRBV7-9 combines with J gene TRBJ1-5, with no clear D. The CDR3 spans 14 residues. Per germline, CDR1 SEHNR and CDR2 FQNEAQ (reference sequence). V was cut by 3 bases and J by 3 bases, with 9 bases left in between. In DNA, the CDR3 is TGTGCCAGCAGCTTTAACAGTCCCAATCAGCCCCAGCATTTT. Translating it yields CASSFNSPNQPQHF.

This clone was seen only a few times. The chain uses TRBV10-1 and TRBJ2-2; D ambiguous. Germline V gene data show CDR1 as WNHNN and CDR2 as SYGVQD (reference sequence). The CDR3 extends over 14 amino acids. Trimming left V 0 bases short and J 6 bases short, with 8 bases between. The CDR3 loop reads CASSESISPGELFF. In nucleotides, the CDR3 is TGCGCCAGCAGTGAGTCGATAAGTCCCGGGGAGCTGTTTTTT.